The TCR beta chain under discussion was sequenced for a study of cytomegalovirus exposure and HLA in healthy donors (dated 2017 in TCRdb). Study-level background: According to an earlier analysis of several hundred of the donors, about 179 million T cells yielded 95 million to 140 million unique TCR beta sequences and approximately 300 Gb of sequence data. An early release covering roughly 640 HLA-typed donors comprised around 300 gigabases of sequencing data and around 80 million unique TCR sequences. Among the approximately 400 genotyped donors, under 90% belonged to the genetic ancestry cluster associated with self-reported Caucasian donors. The study aimed to test whether cataloging public T cell receptors could reveal signatures of past pathogen exposure. The study used immunosequencing to profile the T cell repertoires of 670 or so subjects and linked those repertoires to cytomegalovirus serostatus. Along with the approximately 600-subject first cohort, a separate validation cohort of around 120 different subjects was used. The study combined high-throughput TCR immunosequencing, statistical association of individual TCRs with disease status, and machine learning to predict cytomegalovirus infection status. A later analysis re-analyzed previously published TCR beta repertoires from about 600 donors and added high-resolution HLA genotyping to study TCR occurrence patterns. Rather than using new phenotypic data, the later analysis identified candidate immune exposures from TCR beta sequences and from how often those sequences occurred across donors. In an earlier analysis of several hundred of the donors, high-throughput TCR beta sequencing was used to judge whether each TCR beta V gene segment behaved as functional or pseudogenic. Donor age, sex, ethnicity and CMV serostatus were collected together with the repertoire data. A later genetic analysis took genome-wide SNP genotypes for about 65% of the roughly 670 donors and used that subset as a discovery cohort. All discovery cohort repertoires had been generated on a single sequencing platform. Both class I and class II loci were covered by HLA typing, at four-digit resolution. The number of typed donors differed by locus: roughly 629-640 for A, B, C, DRB1 and DQB1; about 520 for DQA1; roughly 600 for DPA1; and some 470 for DPB1. About 5 DR-DQ haplotypes were handled as single units for association and clustering, since linkage in the cohort was strong. Among over 350 genotyped donors of the cohort, an average of roughly 240,000 unique TCR beta nucleotide sequences were sequenced per donor, roughly a sixth of them non-productive.

On the study overall, not on this receptor specifically: A later analysis found that most CMV-associated TCR beta chains appeared HLA-restricted, with HLA associations seemingly driven largely by CMV exposure. In both the original and validation cohorts, the classifier was reported to diagnose cytomegalovirus status with high specificity and sensitivity. In a later genetic analysis, fewer N-insertions in productive TCRs were reported among donors in an Asian-associated ancestry cluster than the approximately 670-donor mean. Most TCR sequences were observed very rarely across donors, whereas some public TCRs were present in many individuals. A total of 150 to 200 TCR beta chains were listed by the study as associated with cytomegalovirus. For the cohort, immune exposure information was limited to CMV serostatus. Correlated functional status among segregating V segments might be attributable to linkage disequilibrium, but an unknown experimental factor could not be ruled out. At a false discovery rate of 0.05, a later analysis linked under 20,000 TCR beta sequences to specific HLA alleles. In a later analysis, several top co-occurrence clusters were reported to appear linked to parvovirus B19, influenza, CMV and Epstein-Barr virus. The sequencing pipeline was judged likely to have produced a cluster of highly shared sequence variants as a technical artifact. Some IMGT-functional V segments, including TRBV6-2 and TRBV6-3, could not be distinguished by the 87-base-pair reads and were therefore excluded. Compared with equally common non-associated chains, HLA-associated TCR beta chains in a later analysis were more clonally expanded and had lower generation probabilities. Roughly uniform sequencing depth across donors was assumed in presence/absence analyses, although this assumption may not hold. HLA typing was unavailable for some donors at each locus, so association tests used only the typed subset. A few of the identified cytomegalovirus-associated TCR beta chains were confirmed in vitro to be specific for cytomegalovirus antigens. Because counts were too low, around 17 rarely observed V segments, including chromosome 9 orphons, were left out of the earlier analysis of 500 to 650 of the donors. An association between a missense DCLRE1C variant and V-gene and J-gene trimming of TCR beta chains was found in a later genetic analysis and replicated in an independent cohort. The authors suggested that the approach could potentially be generalized to other disease states and immunological phenotypes. Broadly in line with IMGT annotations, most TCR beta V segments showed up in productive rearrangements about 90% or about 30% of the time in an earlier analysis of around 600 of the donors. When HLA alleles, especially DR and DQ, strongly co-occurred, TCR associations were difficult to assign to individual alleles. In this cohort, only TCR beta chains were sequenced, and detectable features were limited by the absence of alpha or paired-chain data. A further reported finding was that TCR beta sequences accurately predicted the HLA-A and HLA-B alleles for most subjects in the first cohort. A later analysis found that TCR association rates varied across HLA loci, with DRB1 alleles showing the most associated TCRs and HLA-C alleles the fewest.

Library generation was performed with the immunoSEQ multiplex PCR assay. A mixture of 60 forward primers for TCR Vbeta segments and 13 reverse primers for TCR Jbeta segments was used in the multiplex PCR. The CDR3 region of rearranged TCR beta genes was amplified from genomic DNA with a multiplex PCR assay. The amplified TCR beta libraries were sequenced on the Illumina HiSeq System as 87-base-pair reads. Per the source publication's procedure: A later analysis counted approximately 74 million unique TCR beta chains across the 600 to 850 repertoires, and 10 million to 12 million of these chains were shared by at least two donors. Raw reads were error-corrected and collapsed into unique sequences by a nearest-neighbor algorithm in which closely related sequences were merged to remove PCR and sequencing errors. Alignment of CDR3 sequences to IMGT reference sequences was used to assign V, D and J gene segments. Each retained sequence needed at least a six-nucleotide match to both a V gene segment and a J gene segment. Rearrangements were called productive when the CDR3 lacked stop codons and stayed in frame with V and J; all others were non-productive. CDR3 was defined by IMGT convention, running from the second conserved V-encoded cysteine to the conserved J-encoded phenylalanine. The earlier analysis of about 640 of the donors excluded any sequence lacking an unambiguous match to a single V gene segment. An earlier analysis of almost 600 of the donors classified V segments as functional when productive rearrangements were above 56.7% and as segregating when the standard deviation between donors was above 5%. A statistical classification framework was built to diagnose cytomegalovirus status from the catalog of TCR beta chain sequences. A later analysis assigned V and J genes by comparing TCR nucleotide sequences with IMGT/GENE-DB human TR gene sequences. The TCRdist pipeline was used in a later analysis to assign CDR3 sequences and most-parsimonious VDJ recombination scenarios. A later analysis defined each TCR beta chain by its CDR3 amino acid sequence plus V-gene family, and excluded reads lacking a unique V-gene family. To address suspected cross-contamination and a sequencing artifact, a later analysis removed 550 to 750 highly shared, low-generation-probability nucleotide sequences. In a later analysis, a clonal expansion index for each public chain was calculated from normalized within-repertoire ranks of inferred template counts. Generation probabilities in a later analysis came from a VDJ recombination model fitted to out-of-frame rearrangements, and those results were checked against IGoR. Hypergeometric tests were used in a later analysis to score TCR-TCR, TCR-HLA and TCR-CMV co-occurrence, with a repertoire-size bias correction applied to the TCR pairs. A later analysis estimated false discovery rates by permuting HLA or CMV assignments 20 times. A later analysis grouped co-occurring TCRs with DBSCAN, adding TCRdist sequence similarity when clustering within HLA-allele-positive subsets. Repertoires with fewer than 30,000 or more than 120,000 public chains were left out of co-occurrence clustering, as were about 5 repertoires with anomalous nucleotide sharing. Sourced from immuneACCESS, this table was stored by TCRdb with only in-frame sequences that have V and J called. A share of the clones is absent; for the studies checked, an unresolved V gene accounts for under half, and the remainder has no known explanation. Clone size and V and J calls were adopted from that table, with D and trimming inferred from the DNA. For this sample the table gives around 200,000 clones, of which almost 80% were detected only once. Together, the top ten hold 1.5% to 2% of the sample.

Sequences SEHNR (CDR1) and FQNEAQ (CDR2) are obtained from the germline V gene (reference sequence). Spanning cysteine to phenylalanine, the CDR3 consists of 15 amino acids. Of the read, only the CDR3 DNA is kept; its 45 bases are in frame from base 1. From V the trimming removes 2 bases and from J it removes 5 bases, while the gene matches leave 5 bases of the junction unaccounted for. About this clone itself: What this receptor recognizes is not known. Per-nucleotide qualities are absent, and no much larger clonotype sits a single base away.

The cohort was made up of approximately 670 healthy bone marrow donors. Cohort members were all nominally healthy when sampled, although unrecorded immune exposures were likely present. The donor was CMV seronegative and was included in the group of about 400 seronegative cohort members. A peripheral blood sample was collected from each donor, and TCR beta sequencing was performed on peripheral blood mononuclear cells. Genomic DNA extraction from the blood cell samples was performed with the Qiagen DNeasy Blood Extraction Kit. This TCR came from a male donor in good health and CMV-seronegative. Sequenced input: PBMCs. The sequence is built from TRBV7-9 and TRBJ1-1, with 10 junctional bases fitting TRBD1. Here is the DNA: TGTGCCAGCAGCTTACCCGGGACAGGGGAAACTGAAGCTTTCTTT. Its protein product is CASSLPGTGETEAFF.